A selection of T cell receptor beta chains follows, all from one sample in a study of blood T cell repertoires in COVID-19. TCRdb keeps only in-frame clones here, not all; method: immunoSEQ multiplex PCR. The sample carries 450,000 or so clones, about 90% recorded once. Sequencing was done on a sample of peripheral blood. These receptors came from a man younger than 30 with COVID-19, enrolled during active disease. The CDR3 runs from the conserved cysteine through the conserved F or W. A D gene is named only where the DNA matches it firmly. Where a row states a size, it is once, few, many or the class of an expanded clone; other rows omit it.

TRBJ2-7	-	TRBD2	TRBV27	TGTGCCAGTATGACTAGCGGGGTCTCCGAGCAGTACTTC	CASMTSGVSEQYF
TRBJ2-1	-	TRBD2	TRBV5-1	TGCGCCAGCAGCTTGGATATAGCGGGAGACGGACAGTTCTTC	CASSLDIAGDGQFF
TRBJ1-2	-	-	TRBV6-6	TGTGCCAGCAAACTGACCGGGGGCTACACCTTC	CASKLTGGYTF
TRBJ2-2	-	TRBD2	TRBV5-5	TGTGCCAGCAGGACAGCGGGACCGGGCGTCGGGGAGCTGTTTTTT	CASRTAGPGVGELFF
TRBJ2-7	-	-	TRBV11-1	TGTGCCAGCAGCCATCCCCCGAGTTACGAGCAGTACTTC	CASSHPPSYEQYF
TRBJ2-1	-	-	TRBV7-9	TGTGCCAGCAGCCCCGGCTTATTAGGGGATGAGCAGTTCTTC	CASSPGLLGDEQFF
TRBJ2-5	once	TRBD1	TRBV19	TGTGCCAGTAGGACAGGGGAAGAGACCCAGTACTTC	CASRTGEETQYF
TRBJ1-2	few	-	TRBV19	TGTGCCTCCCACCAGGATACAGGATATGGCTACACCTTC	CASHQDTGYGYTF
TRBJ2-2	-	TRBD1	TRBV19	TGTGCCAGTAGTATGCGACAGGGGGACACCGGGGAGCTGTTTTTT	CASSMRQGDTGELFF
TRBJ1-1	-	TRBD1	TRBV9	TGTGCCAGCAGCGGCTCGACAGGGGTAAACACTGAAGCTTTCTTT	CASSGSTGVNTEAFF
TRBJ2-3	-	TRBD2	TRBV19	TGTGCCAGTAGTTCTAGAAGCGGGAGTACAGATACGCAGTATTTT	CASSSRSGSTDTQYF
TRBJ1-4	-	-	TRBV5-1	TGCGCCAGCTCGACAGGACGGCAGGGTGGGACTAATGAAAAACTGTTTTTT	CASSTGRQGGTNEKLFF
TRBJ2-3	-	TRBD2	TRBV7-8	TGTGCCAGCAGCTTACAACCGGGACTAGCGGGAGATACGCAGTATTTT	CASSLQPGLAGDTQYF
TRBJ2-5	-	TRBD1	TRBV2	TGTGCCAGCAGTCCCGACAGGGAAGAGACCCAGTACTTC	CASSPDREETQYF
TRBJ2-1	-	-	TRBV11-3	TGTGCCAGCAGCCACCGAGCAAACAATGAGCAGTTCTTC	CASSHRANNEQFF
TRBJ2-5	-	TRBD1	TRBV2	TGTGCCAGCAGTGGCGGGCAGGGGGCATACTTC	CASSGGQGAYF
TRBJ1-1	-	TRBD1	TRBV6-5	TGTGCCAGCAGGTGGACAGGGAGCGACACTGAAGCTTTCTTT	CASRWTGSDTEAFF
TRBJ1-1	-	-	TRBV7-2	TGTGCCAGCAGCTTAAACACAGCAGTATACAAGGAAGCTTTCTTT	CASSLNTAVYKEAFF
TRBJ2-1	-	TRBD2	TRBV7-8	TGTGCCAGCACCCATTCCCGTACTAGCGGGAGGGCCTACAATGAGCAGTTCTTC	CASTHSRTSGRAYNEQFF
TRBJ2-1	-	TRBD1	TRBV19	TGTGCCAGTAGGGGGGACAGGGGAATCTACAATGAGCAGTTCTTC	CASRGDRGIYNEQFF
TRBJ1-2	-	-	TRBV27	TGTGCCAGCAGTTCAGGGTTGGACTATGGCTACACCTTC	CASSSGLDYGYTF
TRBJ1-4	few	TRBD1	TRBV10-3	TGTGCCATCAGTGAGTCGTGGACAGGAAGGGAAAAACTGTTTTTT	CAISESWTGREKLFF
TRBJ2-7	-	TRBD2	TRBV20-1	TGCAGTGCCAGTCGAGGAGCGGGGGCCTACGAGCAGTACTTC	CSASRGAGAYEQYF
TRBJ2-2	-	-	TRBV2	TGTGCCAGCAGTGAGGCTGGGCAGGGGAACGGGGAGCTGTTTTTT	CASSEAGQGNGELFF
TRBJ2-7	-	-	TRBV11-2	TGTGCCAGCAGCCGGCAGGGGGGAGGCTCCTACGAGCAGTACTTC	CASSRQGGGSYEQYF
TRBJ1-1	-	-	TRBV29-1	TGCAGCGTTGTGGGCAGGTTGAATGTTAGGGAAGCTTTCTTT	CSVVGRLNVREAFF
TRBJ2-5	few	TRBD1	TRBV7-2	TGTGCCAGCAGCTTACGTGACAGGGGAAAAGAGACCCAGTACTTC	CASSLRDRGKETQYF
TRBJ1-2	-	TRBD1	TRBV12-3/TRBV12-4	TGTGCCAGCAGTATCGGGACAGTCTATGGCTACACCTTC	CASSIGTVYGYTF
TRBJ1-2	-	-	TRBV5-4	TGTGCCAGCAGCGCGCCTGGTCATGGCTACACCTTC	CASSAPGHGYTF
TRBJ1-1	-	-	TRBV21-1	TGTGCCAGCAGCAAAAAAGGGGTAACTGAAGCTTTCTTT	CASSKKGVTEAFF
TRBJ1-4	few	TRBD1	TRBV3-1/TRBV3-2	TGTGCCAGCAGCCGCGGAGGGACAGGGGGACTTAGGGGTAATGAAAAACTGTTTTTT	CASSRGGTGGLRGNEKLFF
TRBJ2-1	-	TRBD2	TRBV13	TGTGCCAGCAGCCTAGAGGGGACTAGCGGGAACAATGAGCAGTTCTTC	CASSLEGTSGNNEQFF
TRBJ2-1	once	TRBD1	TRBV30	TGTGCCAGCGGACAGGGGGCATGGAATGAGCAGTTCTTC	CASGQGAWNEQFF
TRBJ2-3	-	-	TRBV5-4	TGTGCCAGCAGCTTGGAGGGGTATCGGGCAGATACGCAGTATTTT	CASSLEGYRADTQYF
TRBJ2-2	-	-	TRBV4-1	TGCGCCAGCAGCGCAGCGAACACCGGGGAGCTGTTTTTT	CASSAANTGELFF
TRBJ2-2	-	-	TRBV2	TGTGCCAGCAGTGAATCGGAGGGCACCGGGGAGCTGTTTTTT	CASSESEGTGELFF
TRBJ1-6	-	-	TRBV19	TGTGCCAGTAGTATAGGGGGAGAGGGTTCACCCCTCCACTTT	CASSIGGEGSPLHF
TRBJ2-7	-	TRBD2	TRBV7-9	TGTGCCAGCAGCTCCCCCCCCACTAGCGGGAGCTCCTACGAGCAGTACTTC	CASSSPPTSGSSYEQYF
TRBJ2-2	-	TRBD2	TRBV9	TGTGCCAGCAGCACCACCGGGACTAGCTCGACCGGGGAGCTGTTTTTT	CASSTTGTSSTGELFF
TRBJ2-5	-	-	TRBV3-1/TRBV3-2	TGTGCCAGCAGCCAGGCTAGCGTTGAGACCCAGTACTTC	CASSQASVETQYF
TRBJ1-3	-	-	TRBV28	TGTGCCAGCAGTTTAGGACTGAACTCTGGAAACACCATATATTTT	CASSLGLNSGNTIYF
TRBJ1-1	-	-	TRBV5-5	TGTGCCAGCAGCTTGGGGGCAGAAAACACTGAAGCTTTCTTT	CASSLGAENTEAFF
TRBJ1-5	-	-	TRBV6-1	TGTGCCAGCAGTGAATACAGCCGATATCAGCCCCAGCATTTT	CASSEYSRYQPQHF
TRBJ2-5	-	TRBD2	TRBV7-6	TGTGCCAGCAGCCTACTAGCGGGGGCACAAGAGACCCAGTACTTC	CASSLLAGAQETQYF
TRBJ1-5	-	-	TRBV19	TGTGCCAGTAGTATAGAACGAGGAGATCAGCCCCAGCATTTT	CASSIERGDQPQHF
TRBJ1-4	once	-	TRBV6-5	TGTGCCAGCAGTTATAGGAGGGACGAAAAACTGTTTTTT	CASSYRRDEKLFF
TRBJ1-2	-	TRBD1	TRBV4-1	TGCGCCAGCAGCCGGACAGGAAACCTTAACTATGGCTACACCTTC	CASSRTGNLNYGYTF
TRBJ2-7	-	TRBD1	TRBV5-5	TGTGCCAGCAGCTTGGTGGGGACAGGGTTTTACGAGCAGTACTTC	CASSLVGTGFYEQYF
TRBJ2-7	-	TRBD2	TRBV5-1	TGCGCCAGCAGCTTTAGCGGGAGCCTCTACGAGCAGTACTTC	CASSFSGSLYEQYF
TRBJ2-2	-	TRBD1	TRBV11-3	TGTGCCAGCAGCTCCGGACAGGGGAGGGTGTTTTTT	CASSSGQGRVFF
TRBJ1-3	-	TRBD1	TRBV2	TGTGCCAGCAGAGCCAAGACAGGGTTTCGAGGAAACACCATATATTTT	CASRAKTGFRGNTIYF
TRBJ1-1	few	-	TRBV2	TGTGCCAGCGATTTCCAACAGGGCACTGAAGCTTTCTTT	CASDFQQGTEAFF
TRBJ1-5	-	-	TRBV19	TGTGCCAGTAGTTCCCGTTCAGATAGCAATCAGCCCCAGCATTTT	CASSSRSDSNQPQHF